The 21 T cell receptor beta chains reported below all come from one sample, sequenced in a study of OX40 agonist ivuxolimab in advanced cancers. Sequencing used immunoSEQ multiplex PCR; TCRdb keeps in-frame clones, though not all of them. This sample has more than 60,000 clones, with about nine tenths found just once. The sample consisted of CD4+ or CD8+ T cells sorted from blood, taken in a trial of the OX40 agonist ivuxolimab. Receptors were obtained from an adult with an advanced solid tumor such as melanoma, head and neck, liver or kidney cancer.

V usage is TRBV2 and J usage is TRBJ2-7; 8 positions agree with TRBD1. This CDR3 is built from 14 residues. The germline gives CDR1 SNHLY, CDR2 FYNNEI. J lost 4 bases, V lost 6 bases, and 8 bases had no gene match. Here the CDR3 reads CASRLGTGGYEQYF. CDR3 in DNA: TGTGCCAGCAGGCTCGGGACAGGCGGGTACGAGCAGTACTTC.

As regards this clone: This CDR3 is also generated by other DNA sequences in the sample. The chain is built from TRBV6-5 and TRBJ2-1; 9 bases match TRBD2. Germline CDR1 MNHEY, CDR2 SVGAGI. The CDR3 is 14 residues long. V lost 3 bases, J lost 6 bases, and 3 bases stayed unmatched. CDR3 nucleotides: TGTGCCAGCAGTTATAGCGGGAGATCCAATGAGCAGTTCTTC. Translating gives CASSYSGRSNEQFF.

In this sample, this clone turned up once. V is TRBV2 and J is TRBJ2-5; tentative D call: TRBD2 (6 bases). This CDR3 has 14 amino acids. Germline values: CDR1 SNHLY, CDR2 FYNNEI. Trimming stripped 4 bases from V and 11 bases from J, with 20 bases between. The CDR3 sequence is CASSGVAGTGEQYF. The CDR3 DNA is TGTGCCAGCAGTGGGGTGGCGGGGACCGGGGAGCAGTACTTC.

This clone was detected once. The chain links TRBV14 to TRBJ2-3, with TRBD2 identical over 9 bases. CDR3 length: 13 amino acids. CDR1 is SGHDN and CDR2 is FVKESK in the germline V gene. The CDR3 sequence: CGSREGLPDTQYF. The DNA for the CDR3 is TGTGGATCGCGGGAGGGCCTCCCAGATACGCAGTATTTT. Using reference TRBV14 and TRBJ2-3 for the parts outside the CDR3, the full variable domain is EAGVTQFPSHSVIEKGQTVTLRCDPISGHDNLYWYRRVMGKEIKFLLHFVKESKQDESGMPNNRFLAERTGGTYSTLKVQPAELEDSGVYFCGSREGLPDTQYFGPGTRLTVL.

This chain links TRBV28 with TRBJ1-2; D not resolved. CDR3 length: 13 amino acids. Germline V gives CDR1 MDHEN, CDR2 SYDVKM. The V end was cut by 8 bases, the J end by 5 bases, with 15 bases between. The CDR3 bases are TGTGCCAGCGGGCTAGCAAGTCCATATGGCTACACCTTC. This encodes CASGLASPYGYTF.

The CDR3 sequence: CASSLDSEAFF. CDR3 bases: TGTGCCAGCAGCTTGGACAGTGAAGCTTTCTTT. The V and J genes are TRBV11-3 and TRBJ1-1, with D possibly matching TRBD1 (6 bases). The CDR3 is 11 residues long. CDR1 and CDR2 (germline): SGHNT, YENEEA. The V end was cut by 3 bases, the J end by 7 bases, with 6 bases between.

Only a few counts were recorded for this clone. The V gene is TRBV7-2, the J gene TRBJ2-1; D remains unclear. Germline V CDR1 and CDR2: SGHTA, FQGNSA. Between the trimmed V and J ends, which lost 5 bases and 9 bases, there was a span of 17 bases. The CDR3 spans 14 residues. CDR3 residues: CASSPSAAGSEQFF. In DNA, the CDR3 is TGTGCCAGCAGCCCCTCCGCTGCCGGTAGTGAGCAGTTCTTC.

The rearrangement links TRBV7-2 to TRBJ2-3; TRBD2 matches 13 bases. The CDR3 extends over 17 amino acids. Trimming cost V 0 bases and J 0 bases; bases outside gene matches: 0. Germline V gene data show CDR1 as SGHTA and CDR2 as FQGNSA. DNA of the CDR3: TGTGCCAGCAGCTTAGCGACTAGCGGGGGGAGCACAGATACGCAGTATTTT. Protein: CASSLATSGGSTDTQYF.

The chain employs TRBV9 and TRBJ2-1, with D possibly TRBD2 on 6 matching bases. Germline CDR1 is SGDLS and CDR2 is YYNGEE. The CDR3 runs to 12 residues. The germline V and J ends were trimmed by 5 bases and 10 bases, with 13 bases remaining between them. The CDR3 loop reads CASRPGDGEQFF. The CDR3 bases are TGTGCCAGCAGACCGGGAGACGGAGAGCAGTTCTTC. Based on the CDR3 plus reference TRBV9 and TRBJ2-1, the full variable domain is DSGVTQTPKHLITATGQRVTLRCSPRSGDLSVYWYQQSLDQGLQFLIQYYNGEERAKGNILERFSAQQFPDLHSELNLSSLELGDSALYFCASRPGDGEQFFGPGTRLTVL.

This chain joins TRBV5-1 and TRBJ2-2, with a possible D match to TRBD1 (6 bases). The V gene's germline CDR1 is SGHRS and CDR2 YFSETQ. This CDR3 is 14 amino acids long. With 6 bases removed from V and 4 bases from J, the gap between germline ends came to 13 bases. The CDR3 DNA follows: TGCGCCAGCAATCCGGGACAAGTCACCGGGGAGCTGTTTTTT. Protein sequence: CASNPGQVTGELFF. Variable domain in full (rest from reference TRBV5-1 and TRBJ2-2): KAGVTQTPRYLIKTRGQQVTLSCSPISGHRSVSWYQQTPGQGLQFLFEYFSETQRNKGNFPGRFSGRQFSNSRSEMNVSTLELGDSALYLCASNPGQVTGELFFGEGSRLTVL.

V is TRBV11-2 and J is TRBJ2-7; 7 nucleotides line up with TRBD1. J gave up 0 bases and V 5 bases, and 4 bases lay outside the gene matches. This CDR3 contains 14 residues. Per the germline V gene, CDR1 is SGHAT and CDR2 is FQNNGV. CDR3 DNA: TGTGCCAGCAGCCGGGGACAGTTCTCCTACGAGCAGTACTTC. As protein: CASSRGQFSYEQYF.

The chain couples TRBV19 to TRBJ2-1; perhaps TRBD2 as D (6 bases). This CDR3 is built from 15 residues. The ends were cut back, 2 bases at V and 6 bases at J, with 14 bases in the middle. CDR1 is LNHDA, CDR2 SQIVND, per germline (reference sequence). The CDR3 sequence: CASSIRLEGGNEQFF. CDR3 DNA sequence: TGTGCCAGTAGTATAAGACTAGAGGGTGGCAATGAGCAGTTCTTC.

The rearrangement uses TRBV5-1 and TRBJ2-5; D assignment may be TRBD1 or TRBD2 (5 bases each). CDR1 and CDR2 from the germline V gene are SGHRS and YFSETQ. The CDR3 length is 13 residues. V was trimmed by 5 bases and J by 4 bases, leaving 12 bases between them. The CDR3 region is CASSTGGGETQYF. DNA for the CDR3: TGCGCCAGCAGTACTGGTGGGGGAGAGACCCAGTACTTC.

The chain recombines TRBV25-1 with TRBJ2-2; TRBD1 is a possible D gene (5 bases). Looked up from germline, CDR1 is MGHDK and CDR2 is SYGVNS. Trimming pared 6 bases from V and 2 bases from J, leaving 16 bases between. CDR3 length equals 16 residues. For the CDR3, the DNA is TGTGCCAGCAGCCCCCCAGGGTGGTCAAACACCGGGGAGCTGTTTTTT. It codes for CASSPPGWSNTGELFF.

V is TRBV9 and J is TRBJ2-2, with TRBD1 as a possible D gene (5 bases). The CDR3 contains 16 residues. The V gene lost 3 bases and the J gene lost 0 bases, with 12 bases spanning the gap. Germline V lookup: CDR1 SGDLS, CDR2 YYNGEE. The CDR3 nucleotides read TGTGCCAGCAGCGCCCAGGGTGGGGCGAACACCGGGGAGCTGTTTTTT. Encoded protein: CASSAQGGANTGELFF.

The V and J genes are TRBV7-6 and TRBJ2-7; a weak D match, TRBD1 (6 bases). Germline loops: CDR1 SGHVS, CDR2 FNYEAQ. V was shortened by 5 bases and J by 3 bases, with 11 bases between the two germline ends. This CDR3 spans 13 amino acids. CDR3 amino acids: CASSPQGIYEQYF. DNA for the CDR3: TGTGCCAGCAGCCCACAGGGCATCTACGAGCAGTACTTC.

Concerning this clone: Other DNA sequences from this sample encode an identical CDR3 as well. CDR3 protein: CSASDSYEQYF. The CDR3 DNA sequence: TGCAGTGCTAGCGACAGCTACGAGCAGTACTTC. The V call is TRBV20-1, the J call TRBJ2-7, with D possibly TRBD1 on 5 matching bases. CDR1 and CDR2 from the germline V gene are DFQATT and SNEGSKA (reference sequence). The CDR3 is made up of 11 amino acids. Between the trimmed V and J ends, which lost 3 bases and 3 bases, there was a span of 6 bases.

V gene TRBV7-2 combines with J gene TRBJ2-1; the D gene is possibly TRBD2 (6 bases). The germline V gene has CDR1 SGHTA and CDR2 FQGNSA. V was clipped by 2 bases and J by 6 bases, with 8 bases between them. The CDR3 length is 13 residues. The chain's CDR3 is CASSLSGSNEQFF. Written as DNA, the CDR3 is TGTGCCAGCAGCTTATCCGGGAGCAATGAGCAGTTCTTC.

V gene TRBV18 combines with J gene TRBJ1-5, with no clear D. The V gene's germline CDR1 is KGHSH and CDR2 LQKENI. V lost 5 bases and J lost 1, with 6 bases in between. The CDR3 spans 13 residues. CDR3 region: CASSSESNQPQHF. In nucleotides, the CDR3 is TGTGCCAGCTCATCCGAAAGCAATCAGCCCCAGCATTTT.

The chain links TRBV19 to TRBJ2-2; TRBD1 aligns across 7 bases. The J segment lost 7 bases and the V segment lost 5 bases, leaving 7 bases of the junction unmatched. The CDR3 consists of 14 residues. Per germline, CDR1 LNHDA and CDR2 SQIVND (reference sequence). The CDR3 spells CASSRQGKFGELFF. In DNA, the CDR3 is TGTGCCAGTAGTCGACAGGGAAAGTTCGGGGAGCTGTTTTTT. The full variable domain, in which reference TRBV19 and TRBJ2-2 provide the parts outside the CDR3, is DGGITQSPKYLFRKEGQNVTLSCEQNLNHDAMYWYRQDPGQGLRLIYYSQIVNDFQKGDIAEGYSVSREKKESFPLTVTSAQKNPTAFYLCASSRQGKFGELFFGEGSRLTVL.

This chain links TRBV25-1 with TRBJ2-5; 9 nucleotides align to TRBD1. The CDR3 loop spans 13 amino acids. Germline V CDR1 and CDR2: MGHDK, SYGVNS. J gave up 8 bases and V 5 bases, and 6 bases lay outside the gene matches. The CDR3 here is CASSRTGALTQYF. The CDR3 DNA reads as TGTGCCAGCAGTAGGACAGGGGCCCTAACCCAGTACTTC.